The 2 T cell receptor beta chains presented below share a single source sample, sequenced in a study of T cell changes during pregnancy in multiple sclerosis (dated by TCRdb to the late 2010s). The library was produced with the immunoSEQ multiplex PCR assay. TCRdb limited this immuneACCESS table to in-frame rearrangements with V and J called. A share of clones is missing; checked studies link under half to unresolved V genes, and the rest is unexplained. The sample table holds some 54,000 clones, of which 93% were seen once. The ten largest account for around 1.7% of the sample. This specimen consisted of peripheral blood, obtained after pregnancy. These receptors all stem from a female donor with multiple sclerosis, enrolled in a pregnancy study.

The V gene is TRBV4-3, the J gene TRBJ1-3, with D hard to call. The CDR3 has 15 amino acids. The germline V and J ends were trimmed by 1 base and 0 bases, with 7 bases remaining between them. Germline-derived CDR1 and CDR2 are LGHNA and YSLEER. DNA for the CDR3: TGCGCCAGCAGCCAAGGACTGTTCTCTGGAAACACCATATATTTT. Its translation: CASSQGLFSGNTIYF.

The CDR3 DNA follows: TGTGCCAGCAGCGCAATCCTAGGGGGCCGGGACGAGCAGTACTTC. Translated, it gives CASSAILGGRDEQYF. The chain is built from TRBV7-9 and TRBJ2-7; 7 nucleotides line up with TRBD1. With V trimmed by 5 bases and J by 5 bases, 12 bases remained unmatched. CDR3 size: 15 residues. CDR1 is SEHNR, CDR2 FQNEAQ, per germline (reference sequence).